This TCR beta chain was recovered during a study of T cells in Graves' hyperthyroidism and ophthalmopathy. Template material for amplifying TCR beta CDR3 regions consisted of RNA transcripts. Initially, a first-round RT-PCR of the TCR CDR3 employed the HTBI primer set. TCRdb recomputed calls from the multiplex PCR reads with MiXCR, one row per CDR3 protein. The repertoire holds approximately 700,000 distinct CDR3 sequences, about 16% seen once, with approximately 8.4% in the top ten. Study-level results: In blood, most of the thyroid clonotypes expanded above 0.001 were also present.

The CDR3 runs to 14 residues. The germline V gene encodes CDR1 MNHEY and CDR2 SVGEGT. J was trimmed by 8 bases and V by 6 bases; bases with no gene match: 6. Uncontrolled infection, other autoimmune disease, pregnancy and lactation each barred patients from inclusion. On this clonotype itself: Its matching antigen is unknown.

This receptor was identified in a man aged 18 to 35 with Graves' hyperthyroidism. The source material was blood. V usage is TRBV6-2 or TRBV6-3 and J usage is TRBJ2-2, with 10 bases aligning to TRBD1. The DNA for the CDR3 is TGTGCCAGCAGAACCGGGACAGGGGTGGGGGAGCTGTTTTTT. It codes for CASRTGTGVGELFF.